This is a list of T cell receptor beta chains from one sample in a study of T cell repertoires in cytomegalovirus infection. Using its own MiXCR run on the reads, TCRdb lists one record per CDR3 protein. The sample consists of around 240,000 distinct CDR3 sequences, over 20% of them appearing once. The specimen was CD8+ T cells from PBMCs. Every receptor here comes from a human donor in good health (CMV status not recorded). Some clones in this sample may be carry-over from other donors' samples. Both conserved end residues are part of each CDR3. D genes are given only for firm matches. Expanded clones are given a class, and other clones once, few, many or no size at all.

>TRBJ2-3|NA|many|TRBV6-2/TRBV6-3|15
CASTLQELSTDTQYF
TGTGCCAGCACGTTACAGGAGCTGAGCACAGATACGCAGTATTTT
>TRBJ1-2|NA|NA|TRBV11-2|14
CASSLVPAFYGYTF
TGTGCCAGCAGCTTAGTTCCAGCATTCTATGGCTACACCTTC
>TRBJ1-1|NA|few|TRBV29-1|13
CSVTTRWNTEAFF
TGCAGCGTCACGACCCGGTGGAACACTGAAGCTTTCTTT
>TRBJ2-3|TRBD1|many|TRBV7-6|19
CASSLHSNPGQVLTDTQYF
TGTGCCAGCAGCCTCCACTCGAATCCGGGACAGGTGCTCACAGATACGCAGTATTTT
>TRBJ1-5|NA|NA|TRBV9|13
CASSGEGEQPQHF
TGTGCCAGCAGCGGCGAGGGCGAACAGCCCCAGCATTTT
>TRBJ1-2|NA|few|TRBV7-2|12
CASSLGLEHYTF
TGTGCCAGCAGCTTAGGTCTGGAGCACTACACCTTC
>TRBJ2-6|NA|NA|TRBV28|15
CASSLGVPGANVLTF
TGTGCCAGCAGCCTCGGGGTGCCTGGGGCCAACGTCCTGACTTTC
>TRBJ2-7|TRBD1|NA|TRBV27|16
CASSISGTGGSFEQYF
TGTGCCAGCAGTATCTCCGGGACAGGGGGCTCTTTCGAGCAGTACTTC
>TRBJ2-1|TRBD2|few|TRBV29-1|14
CSVLGLAGSNEQFF
TGCAGCGTCCTAGGGCTAGCGGGGTCCAATGAGCAGTTCTTC
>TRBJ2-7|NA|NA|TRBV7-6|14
CASSFPGWPYEQYF
TGTGCCAGCAGCTTTCCAGGGTGGCCCTACGAGCAGTACTTC
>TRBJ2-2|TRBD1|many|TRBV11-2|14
CASSYNRGTGELFF
TGTGCCAGCAGCTACAACAGGGGGACCGGGGAGCTGTTTTTT
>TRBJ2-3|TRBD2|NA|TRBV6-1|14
CASSKSGTTDTQYF
TGTGCCAGCAGTAAGAGCGGGACTACAGATACGCAGTATTTT
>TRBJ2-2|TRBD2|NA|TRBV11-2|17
CASSFPLAGADTGELFF
TGTGCCAGCAGCTTTCCACTAGCGGGGGCCGACACCGGGGAGCTGTTTTTT
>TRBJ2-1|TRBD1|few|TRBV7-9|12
CASRGQGVMQFF
TGTGCCAGCAGAGGTCAGGGGGTCATGCAGTTCTTC
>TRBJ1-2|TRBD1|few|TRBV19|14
CASSWGQGNYGYTF
TGTGCCAGTAGTTGGGGACAGGGAAACTATGGCTACACCTTC
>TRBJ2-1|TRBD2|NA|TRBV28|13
CASSHLSGEEQFF
TGTGCCAGCAGTCATCTTAGCGGGGAAGAGCAGTTCTTC
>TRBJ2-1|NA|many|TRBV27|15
CASSPSGDLYNEQFF
TGTGCCAGCAGTCCGTCAGGGGACTTATACAATGAGCAGTTCTTC
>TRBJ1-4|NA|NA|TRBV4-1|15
CASSLALGANEKLFF
TGCGCCAGCAGCCTTGCCCTGGGGGCTAATGAAAAACTGTTTTTT
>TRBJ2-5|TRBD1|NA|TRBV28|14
CASRPDRFQETQYF
TGTGCCAGCAGGCCGGACAGGTTCCAAGAGACCCAGTACTTC
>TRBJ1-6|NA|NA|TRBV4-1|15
CASSQSTGSNSPLHF
TGCGCCAGCAGCCAGTCGACAGGCTCTAATTCACCCCTCCACTTT
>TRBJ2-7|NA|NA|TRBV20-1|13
CSAGPTGSYEQYF
TGCAGTGCTGGACCGACGGGATCCTACGAGCAGTACTTC
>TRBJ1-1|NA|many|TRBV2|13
CASMTPENTEAFF
TGTGCCAGCATGACCCCCGAGAACACTGAAGCTTTCTTT
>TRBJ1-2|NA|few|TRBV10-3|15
CASEGQGPLDYGYTF
TGTGCCAGCGAGGGTCAGGGTCCACTAGACTATGGCTACACCTTC
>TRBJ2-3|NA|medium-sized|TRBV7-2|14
CASSLALGADTQYF
TGTGCCAGCAGTCTAGCACTTGGCGCAGATACGCAGTATTTT
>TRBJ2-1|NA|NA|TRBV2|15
CASCPASISYNEQFF
TGTGCCAGCTGTCCAGCGTCCATATCCTACAATGAGCAGTTCTTC
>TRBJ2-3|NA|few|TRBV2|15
CASSAGAFYTDTQYF
TGTGCCAGCAGTGCGGGGGCCTTCTACACAGATACGCAGTATTTT
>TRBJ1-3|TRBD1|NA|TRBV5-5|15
CASSLDRGAGNTIYF
TGTGCCAGCAGCTTGGACAGGGGAGCTGGAAACACCATATATTTT
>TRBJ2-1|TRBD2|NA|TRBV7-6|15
CASRSELAGLEEQFF
TGTGCCAGCAGGTCGGAACTAGCGGGATTGGAGGAGCAGTTCTTC
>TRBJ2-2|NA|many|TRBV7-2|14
CASSFSWGPGELFF
TGTGCCAGCAGCTTCTCATGGGGCCCCGGGGAGCTGTTTTTT
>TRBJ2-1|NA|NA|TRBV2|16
CASRSLGGGHGHEQFF
TGTGCCAGCAGGAGCTTAGGGGGGGGACACGGACATGAGCAGTTCTTC
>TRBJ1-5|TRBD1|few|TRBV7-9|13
CASSRQGGQPQHF
TGTGCCAGCAGCCGACAGGGGGGCCAGCCCCAGCATTTT
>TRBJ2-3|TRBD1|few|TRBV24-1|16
CATSEGQGPLTDTQYF
TGTGCCACCAGTGAGGGACAGGGTCCCCTCACAGATACGCAGTATTTT
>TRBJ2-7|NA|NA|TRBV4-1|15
CASSQLAAKLHEQYF
TGCGCCAGCAGCCAACTGGCGGCCAAGCTTCACGAGCAGTACTTC
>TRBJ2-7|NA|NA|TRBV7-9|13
CASSHTEGIEQYF
TGTGCCAGCAGCCACACGGAGGGGATCGAGCAGTACTTC
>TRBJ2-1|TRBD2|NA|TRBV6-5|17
CASSYQLAGGNYNEQFF
TGTGCCAGCAGTTACCAACTAGCGGGGGGCAACTACAATGAGCAGTTCTTC
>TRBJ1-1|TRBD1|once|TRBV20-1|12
CSAGQMNTEAFF
TGCAGTGCGGGACAGATGAACACTGAAGCTTTCTTT
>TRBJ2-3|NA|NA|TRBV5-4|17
CASSLAEAGARGDTQYF
TGTGCCAGCAGCTTGGCCGAGGCAGGGGCTCGAGGAGATACGCAGTATTTT
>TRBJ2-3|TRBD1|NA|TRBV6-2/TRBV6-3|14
CAGSYGTVLDTQYF
TGTGCCGGCAGTTACGGGACAGTCTTGGATACGCAGTATTTT
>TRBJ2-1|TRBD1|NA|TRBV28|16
CASSYHGTGYDNEQFF
TGTGCCAGCAGTTACCATGGGACAGGGTATGACAATGAGCAGTTCTTC
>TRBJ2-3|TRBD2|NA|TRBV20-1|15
CSAGPTSGDTDTQYF
TGCAGTGCTGGACCGACTAGCGGGGACACAGATACGCAGTATTTT
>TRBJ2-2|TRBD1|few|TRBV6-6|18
CASSHRETGADRTGELFF
TGTGCCAGCAGCCATAGAGAGACAGGGGCAGATAGGACCGGGGAGCTGTTTTTT
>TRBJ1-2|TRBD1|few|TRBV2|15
CASSDGQGTSSGYTF
TGTGCCAGCAGTGACGGACAGGGCACAAGTTCAGGCTACACCTTC
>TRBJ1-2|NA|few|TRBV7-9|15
CASSEIGGEDYGYTF
TGTGCCAGCAGCGAAATCGGGGGGGAGGACTATGGCTACACCTTC
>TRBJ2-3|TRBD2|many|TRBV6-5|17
CASSYDGTSSGSDTQYF
TGTGCCAGCAGTTACGACGGGACTAGCTCTGGTTCAGATACGCAGTATTTT
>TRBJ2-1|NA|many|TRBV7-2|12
CASSFNSNEQFF
TGTGCCAGCAGCTTCAATAGCAATGAGCAGTTCTTC
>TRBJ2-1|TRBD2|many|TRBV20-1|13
CSARTSGYNEQFF
TGCAGTGCTAGGACTAGCGGTTACAATGAGCAGTTCTTC
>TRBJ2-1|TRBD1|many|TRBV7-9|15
CASSRGQVAYNEQFF
TGTGCCAGCAGCCGTGGACAGGTGGCCTACAATGAGCAGTTCTTC
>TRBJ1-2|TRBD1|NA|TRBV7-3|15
CASSPTGQGKDGFTF
TGTGCCAGCAGCCCGACTGGACAGGGAAAGGACGGCTTCACCTTC
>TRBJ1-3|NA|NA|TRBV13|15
CASSTRGVTGNTIYF
TGTGCCAGCAGCACCCGCGGGGTTACTGGAAACACCATATATTTT
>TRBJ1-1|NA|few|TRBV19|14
CASSIAGVHTEAFF
TGTGCCAGTAGTATAGCGGGGGTTCACACTGAAGCTTTCTTT
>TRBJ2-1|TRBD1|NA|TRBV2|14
CASSGGQGFNEQFF
TGTGCCAGCAGTGGGGGACAGGGTTTTAATGAGCAGTTCTTC
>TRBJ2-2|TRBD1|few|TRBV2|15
CAVPPAGGNTGELFF
TGTGCCGTACCCCCAGCAGGGGGCAACACCGGGGAGCTGTTTTTT
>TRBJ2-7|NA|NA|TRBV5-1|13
CASSLEIGGEQYF
TGCGCCAGCAGCTTGGAAATCGGGGGCGAGCAGTACTTC
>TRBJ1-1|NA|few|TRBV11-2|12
CASRSVNTEAFF
TGTGCCAGCAGGTCCGTGAACACTGAAGCTTTCTTT
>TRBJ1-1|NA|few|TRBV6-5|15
CASSFARPANTEAFF
TGTGCCAGCAGTTTTGCCCGGCCGGCGAACACTGAAGCTTTCTTT
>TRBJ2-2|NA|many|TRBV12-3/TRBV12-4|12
CASGRADGELFF
TGTGCCAGCGGAAGAGCGGACGGGGAGCTGTTTTTT
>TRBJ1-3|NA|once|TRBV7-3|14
CASSPTMTPGAIYF
TGTGCCAGCAGCCCCACCATGACCCCCGGGGCCATATATTTT